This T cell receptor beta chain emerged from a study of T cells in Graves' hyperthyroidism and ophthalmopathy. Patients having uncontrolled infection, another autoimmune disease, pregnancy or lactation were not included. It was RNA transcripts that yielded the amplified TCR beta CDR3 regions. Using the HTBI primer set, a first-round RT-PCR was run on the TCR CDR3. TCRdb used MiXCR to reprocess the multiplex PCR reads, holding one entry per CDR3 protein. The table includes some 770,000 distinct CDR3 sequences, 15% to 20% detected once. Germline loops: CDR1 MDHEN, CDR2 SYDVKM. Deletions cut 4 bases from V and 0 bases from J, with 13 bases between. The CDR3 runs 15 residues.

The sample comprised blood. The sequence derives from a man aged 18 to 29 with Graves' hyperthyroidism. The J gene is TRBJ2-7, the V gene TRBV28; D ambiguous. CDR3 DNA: TGTGCCAGCAGTTCGTATGGCGAGAGCTCCTACGAGCAGTACTTC. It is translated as CASSSYGESSYEQYF.